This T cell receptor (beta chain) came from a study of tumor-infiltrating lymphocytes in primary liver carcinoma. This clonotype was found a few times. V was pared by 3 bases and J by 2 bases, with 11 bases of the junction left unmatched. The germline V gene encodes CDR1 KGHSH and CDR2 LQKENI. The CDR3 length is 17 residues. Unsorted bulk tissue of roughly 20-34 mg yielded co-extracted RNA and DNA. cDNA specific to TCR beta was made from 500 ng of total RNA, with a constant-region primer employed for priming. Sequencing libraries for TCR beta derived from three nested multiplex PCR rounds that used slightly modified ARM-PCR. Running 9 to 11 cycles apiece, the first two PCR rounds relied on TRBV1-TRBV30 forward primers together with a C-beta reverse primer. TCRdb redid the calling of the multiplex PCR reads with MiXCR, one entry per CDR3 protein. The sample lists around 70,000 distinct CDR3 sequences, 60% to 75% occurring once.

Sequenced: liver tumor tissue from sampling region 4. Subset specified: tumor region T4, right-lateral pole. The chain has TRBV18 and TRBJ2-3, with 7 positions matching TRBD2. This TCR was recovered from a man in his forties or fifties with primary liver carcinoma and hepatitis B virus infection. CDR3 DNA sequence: TGTGCCAGCTCACCGCTTGGGCCGGGAGGAAACACAGATACGCAGTATTTT. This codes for CASSPLGPGGNTDTQYF.